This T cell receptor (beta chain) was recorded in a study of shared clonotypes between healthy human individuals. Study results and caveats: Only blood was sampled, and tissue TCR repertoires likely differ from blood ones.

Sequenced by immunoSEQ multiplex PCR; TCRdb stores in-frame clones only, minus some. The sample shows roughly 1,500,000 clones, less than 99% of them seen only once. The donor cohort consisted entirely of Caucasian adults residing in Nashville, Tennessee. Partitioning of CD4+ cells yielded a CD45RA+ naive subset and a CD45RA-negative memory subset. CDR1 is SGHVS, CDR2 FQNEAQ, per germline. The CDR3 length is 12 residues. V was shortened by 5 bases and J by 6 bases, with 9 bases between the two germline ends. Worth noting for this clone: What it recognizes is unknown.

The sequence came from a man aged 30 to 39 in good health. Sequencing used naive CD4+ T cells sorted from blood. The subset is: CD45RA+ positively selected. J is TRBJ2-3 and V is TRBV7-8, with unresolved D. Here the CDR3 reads CASSLIVDTQYF. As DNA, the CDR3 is TGTGCCAGCAGCCTAATAGTTGATACGCAGTATTTT.